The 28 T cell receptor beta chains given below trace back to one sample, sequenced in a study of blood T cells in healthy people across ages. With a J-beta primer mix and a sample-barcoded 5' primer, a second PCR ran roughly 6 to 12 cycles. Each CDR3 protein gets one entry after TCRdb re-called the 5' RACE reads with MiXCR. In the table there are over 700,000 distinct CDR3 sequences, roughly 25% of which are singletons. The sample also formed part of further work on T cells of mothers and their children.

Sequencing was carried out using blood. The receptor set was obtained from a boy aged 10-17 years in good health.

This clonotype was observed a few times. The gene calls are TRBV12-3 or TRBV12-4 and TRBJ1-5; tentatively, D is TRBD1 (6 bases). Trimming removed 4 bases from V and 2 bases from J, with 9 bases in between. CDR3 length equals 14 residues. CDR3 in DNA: TGTGCCAGCAGTTCGAGGACAGGCAATCAGCCCCAGCATTTT. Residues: CASSSRTGNQPQHF.

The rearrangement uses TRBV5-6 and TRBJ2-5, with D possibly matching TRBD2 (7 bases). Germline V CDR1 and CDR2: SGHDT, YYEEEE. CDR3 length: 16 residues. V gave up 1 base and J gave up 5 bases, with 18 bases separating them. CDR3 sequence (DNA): TGTGCCAGCAGCTTGATGTCCGGGGGGCGGGAGGAGACCCAGTACTTC. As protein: CASSLMSGGREETQYF.

The CDR3 DNA sequence: TGTGCCAGCAGTCCTGCCGAGGGGGCGATCACTGAAGCTTTCTTT. Translating it yields CASSPAEGAITEAFF. The chain uses TRBV4-2 and TRBJ1-1; TRBD1 matches 7 bases. From germline, CDR1 is LGHNA and CDR2 YNFKEQ. The CDR3 covers 15 residues. V lost 6 bases, J lost 4 bases, and 11 bases stayed unmatched.

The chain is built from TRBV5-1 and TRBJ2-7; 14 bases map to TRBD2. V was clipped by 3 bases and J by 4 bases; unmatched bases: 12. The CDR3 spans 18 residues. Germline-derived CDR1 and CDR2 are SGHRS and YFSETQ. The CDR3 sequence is CASSWWKRGTSGSYEQYF. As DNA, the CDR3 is TGCGCCAGCAGCTGGTGGAAGAGGGGGACTAGCGGGAGTTACGAGCAGTACTTC.

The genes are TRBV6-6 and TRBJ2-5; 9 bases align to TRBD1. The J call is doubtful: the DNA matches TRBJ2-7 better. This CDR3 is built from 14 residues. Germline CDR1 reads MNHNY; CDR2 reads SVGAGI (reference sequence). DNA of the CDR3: TGTGCCAGCAGTCGGACAGGGGTCAGGGACGAGCAGTACTTC. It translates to CASSRTGVRDEQYF.

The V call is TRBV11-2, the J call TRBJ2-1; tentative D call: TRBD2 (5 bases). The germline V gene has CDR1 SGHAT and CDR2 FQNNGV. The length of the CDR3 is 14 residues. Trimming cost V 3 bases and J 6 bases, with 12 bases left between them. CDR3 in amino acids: CASSFTGTSNEQFF. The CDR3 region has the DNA TGTGCCAGCAGCTTCACGGGAACGTCCAATGAGCAGTTCTTC.

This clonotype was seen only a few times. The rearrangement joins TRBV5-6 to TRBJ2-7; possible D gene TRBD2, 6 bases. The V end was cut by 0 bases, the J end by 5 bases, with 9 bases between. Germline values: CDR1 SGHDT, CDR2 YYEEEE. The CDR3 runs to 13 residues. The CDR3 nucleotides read TGTGCCAGCAGCTTGGCCTCTAGCGACGAGCAGTACTTC. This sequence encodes CASSLASSDEQYF.

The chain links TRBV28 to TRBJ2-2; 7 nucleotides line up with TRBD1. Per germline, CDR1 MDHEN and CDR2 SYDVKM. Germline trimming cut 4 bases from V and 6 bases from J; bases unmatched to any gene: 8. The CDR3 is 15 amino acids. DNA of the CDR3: TGTGCCAGCAGTTCCACAGGGGTGGTGGCCGGGGAGCTGTTTTTT. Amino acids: CASSSTGVVAGELFF.

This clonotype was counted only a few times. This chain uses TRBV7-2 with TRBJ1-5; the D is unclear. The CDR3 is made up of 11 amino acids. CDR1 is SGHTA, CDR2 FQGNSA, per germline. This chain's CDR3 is CLQYSNQPQHF. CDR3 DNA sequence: TGTTTACAGTATAGCAATCAGCCCCAGCATTTT.

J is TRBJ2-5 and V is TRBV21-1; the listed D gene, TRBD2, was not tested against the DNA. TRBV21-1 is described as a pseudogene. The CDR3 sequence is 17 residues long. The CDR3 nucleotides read TGTGCCAGCAGCAAAGGGACTAGCGGGCGAGCCAAAGAGACCCAGTACTTC. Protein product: CASSKGTSGRAKETQYF.

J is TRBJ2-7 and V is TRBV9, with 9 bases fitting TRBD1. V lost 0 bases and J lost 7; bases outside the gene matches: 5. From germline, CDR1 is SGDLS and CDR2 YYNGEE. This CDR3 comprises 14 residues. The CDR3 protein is CASSVVTGGGEQYF. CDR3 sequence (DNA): TGTGCCAGCAGCGTAGTGACAGGGGGTGGGGAGCAGTACTTC. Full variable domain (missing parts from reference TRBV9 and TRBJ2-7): DSGVTQTPKHLITATGQRVTLRCSPRSGDLSVYWYQQSLDQGLQFLIQYYNGEERAKGNILERFSAQQFPDLHSELNLSSLELGDSALYFCASSVVTGGGEQYFGPGTRLTVT.

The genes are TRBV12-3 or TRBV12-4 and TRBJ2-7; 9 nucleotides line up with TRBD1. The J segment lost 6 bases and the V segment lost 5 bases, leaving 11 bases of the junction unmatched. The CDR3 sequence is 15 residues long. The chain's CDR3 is CASSPGTGTIFEQYF. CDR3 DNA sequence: TGTGCCAGCAGTCCCGGGACAGGGACCATTTTCGAGCAGTACTTC.

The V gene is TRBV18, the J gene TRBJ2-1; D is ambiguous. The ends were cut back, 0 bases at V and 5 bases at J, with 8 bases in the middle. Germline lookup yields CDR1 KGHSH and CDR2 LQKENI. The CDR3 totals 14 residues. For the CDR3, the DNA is TGTGCCAGCTCACCACCGCGCAGAGACAATGAGCAGTTCTTC. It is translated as CASSPPRRDNEQFF.

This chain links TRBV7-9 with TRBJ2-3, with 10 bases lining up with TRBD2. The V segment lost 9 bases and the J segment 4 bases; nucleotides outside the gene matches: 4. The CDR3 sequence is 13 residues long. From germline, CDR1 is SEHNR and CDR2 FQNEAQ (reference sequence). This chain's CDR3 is CARAGGPSDTQYF. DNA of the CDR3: TGTGCCAGAGCGGGAGGGCCCTCAGATACGCAGTATTTT.

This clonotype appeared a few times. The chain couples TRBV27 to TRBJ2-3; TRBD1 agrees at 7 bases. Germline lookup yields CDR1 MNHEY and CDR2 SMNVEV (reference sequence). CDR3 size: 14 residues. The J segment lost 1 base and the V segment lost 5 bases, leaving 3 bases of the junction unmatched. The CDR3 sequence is CASSPDRGTDTQYF. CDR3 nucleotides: TGTGCCAGCAGTCCCGACAGGGGCACAGATACGCAGTATTTT.

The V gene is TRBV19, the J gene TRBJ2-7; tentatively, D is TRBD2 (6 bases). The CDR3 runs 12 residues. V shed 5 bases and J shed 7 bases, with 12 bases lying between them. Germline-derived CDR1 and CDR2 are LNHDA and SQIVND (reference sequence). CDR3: CASSVDGGEQYF. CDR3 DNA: TGTGCCAGTAGTGTGGACGGAGGGGAGCAGTACTTC.

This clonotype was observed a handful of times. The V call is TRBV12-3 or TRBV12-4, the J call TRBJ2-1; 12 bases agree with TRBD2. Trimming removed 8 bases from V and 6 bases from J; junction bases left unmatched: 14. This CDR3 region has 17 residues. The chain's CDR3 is CASSVGLAGQRSNEQFF. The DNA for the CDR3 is TGTGCCAGCTCCGTCGGACTAGCGGGACAACGCAGCAATGAGCAGTTCTTC.

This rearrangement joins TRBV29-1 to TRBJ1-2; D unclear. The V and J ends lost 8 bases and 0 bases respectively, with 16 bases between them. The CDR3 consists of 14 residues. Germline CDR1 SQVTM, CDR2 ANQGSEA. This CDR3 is CSTERAAPNYGYTF. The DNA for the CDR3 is TGCAGCACCGAAAGGGCAGCGCCTAACTATGGCTACACCTTC.

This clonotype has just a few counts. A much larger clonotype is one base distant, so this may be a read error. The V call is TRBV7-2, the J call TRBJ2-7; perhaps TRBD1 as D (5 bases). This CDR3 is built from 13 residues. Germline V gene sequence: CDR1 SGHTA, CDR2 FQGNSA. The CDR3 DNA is TGTGCCAGCAGCTTAAACCCAGGGTACGTGCAGTACTTC. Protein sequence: CASSLNPGYVQYF.

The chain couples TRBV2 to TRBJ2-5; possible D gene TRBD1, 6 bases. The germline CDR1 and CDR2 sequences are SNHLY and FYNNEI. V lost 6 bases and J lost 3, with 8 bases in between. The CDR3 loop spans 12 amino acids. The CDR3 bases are TGTGCCAGCAGGACAGGAGAAGAGACCCAGTACTTC. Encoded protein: CASRTGEETQYF.

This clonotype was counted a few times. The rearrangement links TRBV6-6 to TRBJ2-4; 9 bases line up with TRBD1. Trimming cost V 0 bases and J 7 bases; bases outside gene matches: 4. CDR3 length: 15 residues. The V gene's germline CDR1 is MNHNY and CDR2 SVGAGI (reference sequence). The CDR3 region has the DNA TGTGCCAGCAGTTACTCCGGACAGGGGAGCAACATTCAGTACTTC. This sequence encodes CASSYSGQGSNIQYF.

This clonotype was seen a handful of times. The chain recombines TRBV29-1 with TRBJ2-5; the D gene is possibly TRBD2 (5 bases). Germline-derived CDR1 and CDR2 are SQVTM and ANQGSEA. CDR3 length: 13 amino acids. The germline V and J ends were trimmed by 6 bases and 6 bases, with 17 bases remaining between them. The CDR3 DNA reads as TGCAGCGTAACTAGTCCCGACGGAAAGACCCAGTACTTC. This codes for CSVTSPDGKTQYF.

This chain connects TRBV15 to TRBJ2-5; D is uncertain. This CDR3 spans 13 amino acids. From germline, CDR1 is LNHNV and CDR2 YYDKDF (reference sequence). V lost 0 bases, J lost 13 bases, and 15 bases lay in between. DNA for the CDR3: TGTGCCACCAGCAGAGATCCTTCTTACGAGCGGTACTTC. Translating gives CATSRDPSYERYF.

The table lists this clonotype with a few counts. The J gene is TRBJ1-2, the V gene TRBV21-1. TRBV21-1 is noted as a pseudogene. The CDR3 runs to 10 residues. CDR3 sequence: CASSNYGYTF. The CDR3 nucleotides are TGTGCCAGCAGTAACTATGGCTACACCTTC.

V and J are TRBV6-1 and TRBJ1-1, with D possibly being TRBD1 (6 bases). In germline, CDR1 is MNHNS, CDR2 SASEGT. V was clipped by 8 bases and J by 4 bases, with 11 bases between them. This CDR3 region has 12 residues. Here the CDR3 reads CASRGRVTEAFF. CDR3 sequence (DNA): TGTGCCAGCCGGGGGCGGGTCACTGAAGCTTTCTTT.

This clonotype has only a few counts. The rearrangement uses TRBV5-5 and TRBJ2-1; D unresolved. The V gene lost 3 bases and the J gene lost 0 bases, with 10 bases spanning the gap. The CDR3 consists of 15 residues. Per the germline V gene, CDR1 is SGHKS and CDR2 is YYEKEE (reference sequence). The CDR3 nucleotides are TGTGCCAGCAGCTCACGCTCGGACTCCTACAATGAGCAGTTCTTC. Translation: CASSSRSDSYNEQFF. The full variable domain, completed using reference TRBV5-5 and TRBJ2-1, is DAGVTQSPTHLIKTRGQQVTLRCSPISGHKSVSWYQQVLGQGPQFIFQYYEKEERGRGNFPDRFSARQFPNYSSELNVNALLLGDSALYLCASSSRSDSYNEQFFGPGTRLTVL.

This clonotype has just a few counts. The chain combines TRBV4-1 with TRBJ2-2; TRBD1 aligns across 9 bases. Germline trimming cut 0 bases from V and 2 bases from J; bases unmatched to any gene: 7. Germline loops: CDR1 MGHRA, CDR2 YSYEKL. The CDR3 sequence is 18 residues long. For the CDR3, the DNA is TGCGCCAGCAGCCAAGATCGTGTGACAGGGGGAAACACCGGGGAGCTGTTTTTT. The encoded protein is CASSQDRVTGGNTGELFF.

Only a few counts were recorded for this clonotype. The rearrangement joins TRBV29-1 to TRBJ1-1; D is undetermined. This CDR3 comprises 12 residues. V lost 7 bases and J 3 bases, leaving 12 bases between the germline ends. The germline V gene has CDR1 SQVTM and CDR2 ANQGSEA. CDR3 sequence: CSAQTSDTEAFF. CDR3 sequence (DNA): TGCAGCGCACAGACTTCGGACACTGAAGCTTTCTTT.